This TCR beta chain comes out of a study of T cells in Graves' hyperthyroidism and ophthalmopathy. The investigators amplified TCR beta CDR3 regions from RNA transcripts. An initial round of RT-PCR targeting the TCR CDR3 relied on the HTBI primer set. TCRdb reprocessed the multiplex PCR reads via MiXCR and lists one record per CDR3 protein. The sample shows roughly 720,000 distinct CDR3 sequences, roughly 17% of them seen only once. Uncontrolled infection, other autoimmune disease, pregnancy or lactation excluded patients. Used for diagnoses were clinical symptoms, serum thyroxine and TRAb, thyroid ultrasound and orbital computed tomography. This clonotype has at least ten counts. The germline gene is not matched at one end of the junction; a read error may be the cause. Germline V gene lookup returns CDR1 SSHAT and CDR2 FNYEAQ (reference sequence). The length of the CDR3 is 16 residues.

The receptor's source is a man aged 50 to 60 with Graves' hyperthyroidism. The sample comprised blood. J is TRBJ2-1 and V is TRBV7-7; 8 bases are shared with TRBD2. The CDR3 DNA reads TGTGCTAGCAGCTTAGCGGGGCCGGCCCCCTCCAATGAGCAGTTCTTC. Protein: CASSLAGPAPSNEQFF.